Below, 27 T cell receptor beta chains from the same sample are listed, as sequenced in a study of regulatory T cells in long-lasting Graves disease (TCRdb year 2021). Libraries were prepared through multiplex PCR. For sequencing, an Illumina HiSeq 4000 was employed. iRepertoire HTBI primers and Arm-PCR amplification of CDR3 regions were used to construct TCR beta libraries. TCRdb redid the processing of the public reads, applying fastp at Q25 and MiXCR, and retained in-frame beta chains. Every entry covers one CDR3 protein and lists the most common genes and DNA from its rows. This sample has approximately 470,000 distinct CDR3 sequences in its table, and under 20% of those were observed once. The biggest ten clones account for 12% of the sample. The sample's time point label, in plain terms: newly diagnosed GD, antithyroid drugs for less than 3 months. For both TCR sequencing and RNA sequencing, RNA was extracted from PBMCs using TRIzol.

These sequences were also reported in another study, on T cells in Graves' hyperthyroidism and ophthalmopathy.

This specimen was peripheral blood mononuclear cells (PBMCs), taken at new diagnosis, from a patient treated with antithyroid drugs. Receptors were obtained from a man aged 40-49 years with Graves disease. Donor details come from another sample of the same person, matched by shared clones.

To note about this clonotype: One end of the junction does not line up with germline, which may come from a read error. The chain carries TRBV2 and TRBJ2-2; D is possibly TRBD2 (6 bases). The germline CDR1 and CDR2 sequences are SNHLY and FYNNEI. The CDR3 runs to 15 residues. The CDR3 bases are TGTGCCAGCAGTGAGCGGGAAGTGATCACCGGGGAGCTGGTTTTT. It encodes CASSEREVITGELVF.

This clonotype was seen repeatedly, ten times or more. The chain combines TRBV28 with TRBJ1-1; maybe TRBD1 (5 bases). The CDR3 runs to 13 residues. The germline gives CDR1 MDHEN, CDR2 SYDVKM. The V and J ends lost 4 bases and 0 bases respectively, with 6 bases between them. The CDR3 is CASSSGLNTEAFF. The CDR3 bases are TGTGCCAGCAGTTCAGGGCTGAACACTGAAGCTTTCTTT.

The V gene is TRBV20-1, the J gene TRBJ2-7, with 13 bases identical to TRBD2. This CDR3 has 14 amino acids. CDR1 and CDR2 from the germline V gene are DFQATT and SNEGSKA (reference sequence). The V segment lost 5 bases and the J segment 2 bases; nucleotides outside the gene matches: 3. The CDR3 reads CSAVLAGGAYEQYF. The DNA for the CDR3 is TGCAGTGCTGTACTAGCGGGAGGGGCCTACGAGCAGTACTTC.

The chain joins TRBV24-1 to TRBJ1-5, with D perhaps matching TRBD1 (5 bases). The V gene lost 3 bases and the J gene lost 2 bases, with 7 bases spanning the gap. The CDR3 loop spans 14 amino acids. Germline loops: CDR1 KGHDR, CDR2 SFDVKD. In DNA, the CDR3 is TGTGCCACCAGTGATCTCAGGGGCAATCAGCCCCAGCATTTT. Its protein is CATSDLRGNQPQHF.

V is TRBV20-1 and J is TRBJ2-1; 8 nucleotides line up with TRBD1. Germline values: CDR1 DFQATT, CDR2 SNEGSKA (reference sequence). The CDR3 consists of 19 residues. With V trimmed by 5 bases and J by 2 bases, 20 bases remained unmatched. The CDR3 DNA reads TGCAGTGCTTCCAGTTGGACAGGGCCAGACCACCTAACCTACAATGAGCAGTTCTTC. As protein: CSASSWTGPDHLTYNEQFF.

The chain joins TRBV28 to TRBJ1-2, with D possibly TRBD1 on 5 matching bases. V lost 4 bases and J 2 bases, leaving 14 bases between the germline ends. Germline assignment: CDR1 MDHEN and CDR2 SYDVKM. The CDR3 is 15 amino acids. The CDR3 nucleotides read TGTGCCAGCAGTTCCTACAGAAGGGGAAACTATGGCTACACCTTC. It specifies CASSSYRRGNYGYTF.

The CDR3 spells CASSHPTTGGLAGIYEQYF. The CDR3 DNA follows: TGCGCCAGCAGCCATCCTACGACAGGGGGACTAGCGGGTATTTACGAGCAGTACTTC. The chain recombines TRBV4-1 with TRBJ2-7; 12 bases are shared with TRBD2. Germline values: CDR1 MGHRA, CDR2 YSYEKL. Trimming took 3 bases from V and 4 from J; bases not matched to a gene: 16. The CDR3 covers 19 residues.

The sample holds a few counts of this clonotype. The CDR3 nucleotides read TGTGCCATCAGTGGGGACACTGAAGCTTTCTTT. Protein product: CAISGDTEAFF. V is TRBV10-3 and J is TRBJ1-1; D is ambiguous. This CDR3 has 11 amino acids. Trimming took off 4 bases at V and 3 bases at J, with 3 bases between the two ends. CDR1 and CDR2 (germline): ENHRY, SYGVKD.

A few counts support this clonotype. The chain has TRBV5-1 and TRBJ2-5; 9 bases line up with TRBD1. Unmatched junction bases numbered 9, after V lost 4 bases and J lost 5 bases. This CDR3 is 15 amino acids long. Germline CDR1 and CDR2: SGHRS and YFSETQ. This CDR3 reads CASSPGTGMAETQYF. CDR3 bases: TGCGCCAGCAGCCCCGGGACAGGGATGGCGGAGACCCAGTACTTC.

The CDR3 spells CASSVEGQGSPLHF. The CDR3 region has the DNA TGTGCCAGCAGCGTAGAAGGGCAGGGGAGTCCCCTCCACTTT. The chain couples TRBV9 to TRBJ1-6; D is possibly TRBD1 (6 bases). This CDR3 has 14 residues. Per the germline V gene, CDR1 is SGDLS and CDR2 is YYNGEE. The germline V and J ends were trimmed by 0 bases and 13 bases, with 14 bases remaining between them. Supplemented by reference TRBV9 and TRBJ1-6, the full variable domain reads DSGVTQTPKHLITATGQRVTLRCSPRSGDLSVYWYQQSLDQGLQFLIQYYNGEERAKGNILERFSAQQFPDLHSELNLSSLELGDSALYFCASSVEGQGSPLHFGNGTRLTVT.

This clonotype was detected many times. The V call is TRBV7-2, the J call TRBJ2-5, with a tentative D call TRBD1 (5 bases). The CDR3 contains 15 residues. V gave up 1 base and J gave up 2 bases, with 11 bases separating them. Germline-derived CDR1 and CDR2 are SGHTA and FQGNSA. CDR3 DNA: TGTGCCAGCAGCTTAGATTTGGGGCCACAAGAGACCCAGTACTTC. This codes for CASSLDLGPQETQYF. Supplemented by reference TRBV7-2 and TRBJ2-5, the full variable domain reads GAGVSQSPSNKVTEKGKDVELRCDPISGHTALYWYRQSLGQGLEFLIYFQGNSAPDKSGLPSDRFSAERTGGSVSTLTIQRTQQEDSAVYLCASSLDLGPQETQYFGPGTRLLVL.

This sequence joins TRBV28 and TRBJ2-5; 7 bases fit TRBD1. V gave up 6 bases and J gave up 0 bases; unmatched junction bases: 10. The CDR3 runs to 16 residues. Germline assignment: CDR1 MDHEN and CDR2 SYDVKM. The CDR3: CASSSPGQTYQETQYF. Written as DNA, the CDR3 is TGTGCCAGCAGCTCGCCGGGACAGACGTACCAAGAGACCCAGTACTTC. The variable domain in full, completed from reference TRBV28 and TRBJ2-5, reads DVKVTQSSRYLVKRTGEKVFLECVQDMDHENMFWYRQDPGLGLRLIYFSYDVKMKEKGDIPEGYSVSREKKERFSLILESASTNQTSMYLCASSSPGQTYQETQYFGPGTRLLVL.

CDR3 coding DNA: TGTGCCAGCAGTTACTCCCTGGACAGGGGTAGAGAGCAGTACTTC. Protein product: CASSYSLDRGREQYF. The rearrangement uses TRBV6-5 and TRBJ2-7; the match to TRBD1 covers 9 bases. V dropped 0 bases and J dropped 7; count of bases not matched to a gene: 7. This CDR3 is built from 15 residues. Germline values: CDR1 MNHEY, CDR2 SVGAGI.

This clonotype occurred many times. The rearrangement joins TRBV5-1 to TRBJ2-7; perhaps TRBD2 as D (6 bases). The CDR3 totals 15 residues. Per the germline V gene, CDR1 is SGHRS and CDR2 is YFSETQ. Trimming removed 0 bases from V and 6 bases from J, with 16 bases in between. CDR3 residues: CASSLAEGTGSEQYF. The CDR3, as DNA: TGCGCCAGCAGCTTGGCGGAGGGGACGGGGTCCGAGCAGTACTTC.

This clonotype has at least ten counts. The chain recombines TRBV20-1 with TRBJ2-5; the match to TRBD2 covers 9 bases. CDR3 length: 16 amino acids. V trimming: 3 bases; J trimming: 5 bases; junction bases outside the gene matches: 13. Per germline, CDR1 DFQATT and CDR2 SNEGSKA (reference sequence). CDR3 residues: CSASRLAGALGETQYF. The CDR3 DNA sequence: TGCAGTGCTAGTAGGTTAGCGGGAGCATTGGGCGAGACCCAGTACTTC.

This clonotype was observed a handful of times. The rearrangement uses TRBV6-1 and TRBJ2-2, with D perhaps being TRBD1 or TRBD2 (6 bases each). CDR1 is MNHNS, CDR2 SASEGT, per germline. This CDR3 comprises 13 residues. CDR3 in amino acids: CTTGAPNTGELFF. The CDR3 bases are TGTACTACGGGGGCCCCGAACACCGGGGAGCTGTTTTTT.

This clonotype has a count of ten or more. This chain connects TRBV28 to TRBJ2-1; D is undetermined. CDR1 and CDR2 (germline): MDHEN, SYDVKM. The CDR3 contains 11 residues. Trimming removed 6 bases at V and 8 bases at J, with 8 bases between. The CDR3 DNA reads as TGTGCCAGCAGGATAGTCGATGAGCAGTTCTTC. It codes for CASRIVDEQFF.

As for this clonotype: One junction end does not reproduce the germline sequence, and a read error may be involved. This chain uses TRBV5-1 with TRBJ2-3; 8 nucleotides match TRBD2. Germline V gene lookup returns CDR1 SGHRS and CDR2 YFSETQ. The CDR3 has 16 amino acids. This chain's CDR3 is CASTPSRTSRTDTQYF. DNA of the CDR3: TGTGCCAGCACCCCAAGCCGGACTAGCCGGACAGATACGCAGTATTTT. The whole variable domain, filled in from reference TRBV5-1 and TRBJ2-3, reads KAGVTQTPRYLIKTRGQQVTLSCSPISGHRSVSWYQQTPGQGLQFLFEYFSETQRNKGNFPGRFSGRQFSNSRSEMNVSTLELGDSALYLCASTPSRTSRTDTQYFGPGTRLTVL.

This clonotype was seen a handful of times. A junction end diverges from the germline sequence, so it may reflect a read error. The chain couples TRBV6-2 or TRBV6-3 to TRBJ2-2; 8 bases agree with TRBD1. This CDR3 is 14 amino acids long. Germline values: CDR1 MNHEY, CDR2 SVGEGT. The CDR3 DNA sequence: TGTGCCAGCAAGATTACGGACAGGGTCGGGGGGCTGTTTTTT. This translates into CASKITDRVGGLFF.

This clonotype has more than one count but fewer than ten. The chain is built from TRBV10-3 and TRBJ1-2, with 8 bases identical to TRBD1. The germline CDR1 and CDR2 sequences are ENHRY and SYGVKD. After removal of 4 bases from V and 4 bases from J, the junction contained 5 bases not matched to a gene. The CDR3 spans 14 residues. DNA for the CDR3: TGTGCCATCAGTGGGACAGGGTCGGCCTATGGCTACACCTTC. Its protein product is CAISGTGSAYGYTF.

This clonotype has a count of ten or more. The chain uses TRBV20-1 and TRBJ2-7; TRBD2 aligns across 11 bases. This CDR3 is built from 19 residues. V shed 5 bases and J 6 bases; nucleotides not matched to a gene: 24. Per the germline V gene, CDR1 is DFQATT and CDR2 is SNEGSKA (reference sequence). CDR3 coding DNA: TGCAGTGCTGGCTTACTTTACAGCGCGTTAGCGGGAGGGCCCTTCGAGCAGTACTTC. Protein product: CSAGLLYSALAGGPFEQYF.

This clonotype showed up just a few times. The V and J genes are TRBV7-2 and TRBJ2-6; possibly TRBD2 for D (6 bases). The length of the CDR3 is 17 residues. Deletions cut 4 bases from V and 1 base from J, with 14 bases between. Germline values: CDR1 SGHTA, CDR2 FQGNSA. The CDR3 nucleotides read TGTGCCAGCAGCTGGGGAGGAGGGATTTCTGGGGCCAACGTCCTGACTTTC. Translation: CASSWGGGISGANVLTF.

This clonotype was counted only a few times. The V and J genes are TRBV19 and TRBJ2-5; possibly TRBD1 for D (6 bases). The V and J ends lost 3 bases and 0 bases respectively, with 11 bases between them. The germline CDR1 and CDR2 sequences are LNHDA and SQIVND (reference sequence). CDR3 size: 15 residues. In DNA, the CDR3 is TGTGCCAGTAGTATGGTACAGGGCCACCAAGAGACCCAGTACTTC. Encoded protein: CASSMVQGHQETQYF.

There are many counts of this clonotype. The V and J genes are TRBV28 and TRBJ2-7, with a possible D match to TRBD1 (5 bases). Trimming took off 7 bases at V and 2 bases at J, with 18 bases between the two ends. Looked up from germline, CDR1 is MDHEN and CDR2 is SYDVKM. The CDR3 loop spans 15 amino acids. In DNA form, the CDR3 reads TGTGCCAGCAAATTTGGGGCAGATTCTACCTACGAGCAGTACTTC. It codes for CASKFGADSTYEQYF.

The V gene is TRBV2, the J gene TRBJ1-1; unclear D gene. Germline CDR1 SNHLY, CDR2 FYNNEI. Trimming stripped 5 bases from V and 1 base from J, with 8 bases between. The CDR3 length is 13 residues. As DNA, the CDR3 is TGTGCCAGCAGTCCCCCTAGGAACACTGAAGCTTTCTTT. Protein: CASSPPRNTEAFF.

This clonotype was counted between two and nine times. J is TRBJ2-3 and V is TRBV7-2; TRBD2 matches at 10 bases. The J call may be incorrect, as the DNA end agrees better with TRBJ2-1. The CDR3 is made up of 14 amino acids. Germline CDR1 SGHTA, CDR2 FQGNSA. This chain's CDR3 is CASSLAAAGGQQFF. The CDR3 DNA reads TGTGCCAGCAGCTTAGCGGCAGCGGGAGGGCAGCAGTTCTTC.

In its sample, this clonotype was seen many times. The chain uses TRBV7-3 and TRBJ2-1; TRBD1 aligns across 12 bases. V shed 2 bases and J 8 bases; nucleotides not matched to a gene: 7. The CDR3 length is 16 residues. CDR1 and CDR2 from the germline V gene are SGHTA and FQGTGA. For the CDR3, the DNA is TGTGCCAGCAGCTTATTCCGGGACAGGGGGCTCGATGAGCAGTTCTTC. This translates into CASSLFRDRGLDEQFF.